Listed below are T cell receptor beta chains from one sample, sequenced in a study of beta chain features in type 1 diabetes. The protocol was immunoSEQ multiplex PCR, while the TCRdb copy is restricted to in-frame clones and leaves out a portion. The table includes tens of thousands of clones, approximately 47% detected once. Sequencing input: central memory CD4+ T cells from blood. All receptors derive from a man aged 25-40 years with type 1 diabetes. Both conserved end residues are part of each CDR3. A D gene is named only where the DNA matches it firmly. The size field is filled for only some rows; it gives once, few, many or a size class.

CDR3 DNA	CDR3 protein	D gene	V gene	J gene	clone size
TGTGCCTGGAGTGTAGGTATCGGAGGGATCTATGGCTACACCTTC	CAWSVGIGGIYGYTF	.	TRBV30	TRBJ1-2	.
TGTGCAGTCCAAGCCGGGTTGGACAGGGGGTTCTATGGCTACACCTTC	CAVQAGLDRGFYGYTF	TRBD1	TRBV30	TRBJ1-2	.
TGTGCCAGCAGCTTGCTTCCTTCGGCCGGGGAGCTGTTTTTT	CASSLLPSAGELFF	.	TRBV11-2	TRBJ2-2	.
TGTGCCAGCAGTTACGGGGCAGTCCAAGAGACCCAGTACTTC	CASSYGAVQETQYF	.	TRBV6-6	TRBJ2-5	few
TGCGCCAGCAGCTTGAGGACAGGGGCCTCCTACGAGCAGTACTTC	CASSLRTGASYEQYF	TRBD1	TRBV5-1	TRBJ2-7	.
TGTGCCAGCAGCTTTGGCCAGACTAATGAAAAACTGTTTTTT	CASSFGQTNEKLFF	.	TRBV11-3	TRBJ1-4	.
TGCGCCAGCAGCCAAGGATCTAGCAACACCGGGGAGCTGTTTTTT	CASSQGSSNTGELFF	.	TRBV4-1	TRBJ2-2	few
TGTGCCAGTAGTAGCGGGAGCACCTACGAGCAGTACTTC	CASSSGSTYEQYF	TRBD2	TRBV19	TRBJ2-7	.
TGTGCCAGCAGCACCGGGACAGGGGGCGGCTATGGCTACACCTTC	CASSTGTGGGYGYTF	TRBD1	TRBV2	TRBJ1-2	.
TGTGCCAGCAGTGAGACAGTTTTTAACACTGAAGCTTTCTTT	CASSETVFNTEAFF	.	TRBV6-1	TRBJ1-1	.
TGTGCCAGCGTAAGGTCGGGGGGGAACACCGGGGAGCTGTTTTTT	CASVRSGGNTGELFF	TRBD2	TRBV28	TRBJ2-2	few
TGTGCCAGCAGCCAAGGGGGGGGACAGGCCACCGGGGAGCTGTTTTTT	CASSQGGGQATGELFF	.	TRBV7-9	TRBJ2-2	.
TGTGCCAGCAGTACAACAGGGTACGAGCAGTACTTC	CASSTTGYEQYF	.	TRBV2	TRBJ2-7	.
TGCGCCAGCAGATTGAGGGAGACCGGGGAGCTGTTTTTT	CASRLRETGELFF	.	TRBV5-1	TRBJ2-2	few
TGCGCCAGCAGCTTGACTGAGTCCACCGGGGAGCTGTTTTTT	CASSLTESTGELFF	.	TRBV5-1	TRBJ2-2	.
TGTGCCAGCAGTATGGGGCCAGTCGGGGAGCTGTTTTTT	CASSMGPVGELFF	.	TRBV2	TRBJ2-2	.
TGCGCCAGCAGCTTGGAGGGGTCCGCTAATGAAAAACTGTTTTTT	CASSLEGSANEKLFF	.	TRBV5-1	TRBJ1-4	.
TGTGCCAGCAGCATTATACGTCCAGGGGGGCGTCCCTTTGGCGGCTACACCTTC	CASSIIRPGGRPFGGYTF	TRBD1	TRBV27	TRBJ1-2	few
TGCGCCAGCAGCCAAATGAACTTAATTAGGACAGACACTGAAGCTTTCTTT	CASSQMNLIRTDTEAFF	.	TRBV4-1	TRBJ1-1	.
TGTGCCAGTGCGCGGGGGGCCAAAGAGACCCAGTACTTC	CASARGAKETQYF	TRBD2	TRBV19	TRBJ2-5	few
TGTGCCATCGACAGCGGGGGGGCCTCGGGGACCAATGAGCAGTTCTTC	CAIDSGGASGTNEQFF	TRBD2	TRBV10-3	TRBJ2-1	few
TGTGCCAGCAGCCGCGGGACAGGGCAAGAGACCCAGTACTTC	CASSRGTGQETQYF	TRBD1	TRBV7-9	TRBJ2-5	.
TGTGCCACCAGCGGACAGGGGGGGGCTGAAGCTTTCTTT	CATSGQGGAEAFF	TRBD1	TRBV15	TRBJ1-1	once
TGTGCCAGCAGTTACTGGCTAGCGGGAGGTCACAATGAGCAGTTCTTC	CASSYWLAGGHNEQFF	TRBD2	TRBV6-5	TRBJ2-1	.
TGCAGCGTTCTTCTAGCGGGGGGAACAGGGACCCAGTACTTC	CSVLLAGGTGTQYF	TRBD2	TRBV29-1	TRBJ2-5	.
TGTGCCAGCTGGTCAGGGGGCTGGAACACTGAAGCTTTCTTT	CASWSGGWNTEAFF	TRBD1	TRBV6-1	TRBJ1-1	few
TGTGCCATCACTAAGGACTCGGGACTAGCGGGAGATCCGTTGTACAATGAGCAGTTCTTC	CAITKDSGLAGDPLYNEQFF	TRBD2	TRBV10-3	TRBJ2-1	few
TGTGCCAGCAGTCTATCGGTCGGCTCCTATAATTCACCCCTCCACTTT	CASSLSVGSYNSPLHF	.	TRBV27	TRBJ1-6	.
TGTGCCAGCAGCCCAAGGGGCGGGACAGGGGTTGGAACTGAAGCTTTCTTT	CASSPRGGTGVGTEAFF	TRBD1	TRBV11-2	TRBJ1-1	.
TGCGCCAGCAGCTTGGGGTGGAGGGTGGATACGCAGTATTTT	CASSLGWRVDTQYF	.	TRBV5-1	TRBJ2-3	.
TGTGCCAGCAGCTTCCTTGACAGGGGGGCTTTCTTT	CASSFLDRGAFF	TRBD1	TRBV7-2	TRBJ1-1	.
TGTGCCAGCAGCTATGACTGGCCTCCAGATACGCAGTATTTT	CASSYDWPPDTQYF	.	TRBV7-2	TRBJ2-3	.
TGTGCCAGCAGTCACCTAACTAGCGGGGGGGACTACGAGCAGTACTTC	CASSHLTSGGDYEQYF	TRBD2	TRBV7-2	TRBJ2-7	few
TGTGCCAGCAGTGGCCCGGGACAGGAGGTCAAAAACATTCAGTACTTC	CASSGPGQEVKNIQYF	TRBD1	TRBV2	TRBJ2-4	once
TGTGCCAGCAGCCCGGGGAGAAGCACAGATACGCAGTATTTT	CASSPGRSTDTQYF	.	TRBV11-2	TRBJ2-3	.
TGTGCCAGCAGTTACTCGACTGAGACCCAGTACTTC	CASSYSTETQYF	.	TRBV6-6	TRBJ2-5	.
TGCGCCAGCAGCTCCGCGGGACTAGCGGGAGCACAAGAGACCCAGTACTTC	CASSSAGLAGAQETQYF	TRBD2	TRBV5-1	TRBJ2-5	.
TGTGCCAGCAGTATTACAGGGTGGGGATCCCGCCGTAACACTGAAGCTTTCTTT	CASSITGWGSRRNTEAFF	.	TRBV2	TRBJ1-1	.
TGTGCCACCAGATTCGCTTCGTTCTGGGGGCGGGTAACTGAAGCTTTCTTT	CATRFASFWGRVTEAFF	.	TRBV15	TRBJ1-1	.
TGCGCCAGCAGCCGGTCCGATCCCGGGAATCAGCCCCAGCATTTT	CASSRSDPGNQPQHF	.	TRBV4-1	TRBJ1-5	.
TGTGCCAGCAAAAACAGGGTTGCAACTGAAGCTTTCTTT	CASKNRVATEAFF	.	TRBV27	TRBJ1-1	.
TGTGCCAGCAGCTTATCGACTATCCCGGAAGCGGGAGGAAATGAGCAGTTCTTC	CASSLSTIPEAGGNEQFF	TRBD2	TRBV11-2	TRBJ2-1	few
TGTGCCAGCACCACACGGGACAGGGGGACTGAAGCTTTCTTT	CASTTRDRGTEAFF	TRBD1	TRBV6-5	TRBJ1-1	.
TGCGCCAGCAGCTTGGGGGAGGTCGACTCTGAAGCTTTCTTT	CASSLGEVDSEAFF	.	TRBV5-1	TRBJ1-1	.
TGTGCCAGCAGCTTTAGCACAGGGGGGTTGGAGACCCAGTACTTC	CASSFSTGGLETQYF	TRBD1	TRBV7-2	TRBJ2-5	once
TGTGCCAGCAGCTTACGTAGGAGCCCTAGCACAGATACGCAGTATTTT	CASSLRRSPSTDTQYF	.	TRBV7-8	TRBJ2-3	.
TGTGCCAGTAGCTACAGGGGGAGGACCGGGGAGCTGTTTTTT	CASSYRGRTGELFF	TRBD1	TRBV19	TRBJ2-2	.
TGTGCTAGCAGCTCGGGGGTCCAAGAGACCCAGTACTTC	CASSSGVQETQYF	.	TRBV7-7	TRBJ2-5	.
TGTGCCAGCAGCTTGGGGAAGAGGTCAGATACGCAGTATTTT	CASSLGKRSDTQYF	.	TRBV5-4	TRBJ2-3	.
TGTGCCAGCAGTAGGGACAGTCAAGAGACCCAGTACTTC	CASSRDSQETQYF	TRBD1	TRBV2	TRBJ2-5	.
TGTGCCTGGAGCGCGGTCAGGGGAAATTTCTATGGCTACACCTTC	CAWSAVRGNFYGYTF	.	TRBV30	TRBJ1-2	.
TGTGCCAGCAGTTACGCTGACAGAGAGCAGTTCTTC	CASSYADREQFF	.	TRBV6-5	TRBJ2-1	.
TGTGCCAGCAGCTTTTCAGGGGAAGAGACCCAGTACTTC	CASSFSGEETQYF	.	TRBV11-2	TRBJ2-5	.